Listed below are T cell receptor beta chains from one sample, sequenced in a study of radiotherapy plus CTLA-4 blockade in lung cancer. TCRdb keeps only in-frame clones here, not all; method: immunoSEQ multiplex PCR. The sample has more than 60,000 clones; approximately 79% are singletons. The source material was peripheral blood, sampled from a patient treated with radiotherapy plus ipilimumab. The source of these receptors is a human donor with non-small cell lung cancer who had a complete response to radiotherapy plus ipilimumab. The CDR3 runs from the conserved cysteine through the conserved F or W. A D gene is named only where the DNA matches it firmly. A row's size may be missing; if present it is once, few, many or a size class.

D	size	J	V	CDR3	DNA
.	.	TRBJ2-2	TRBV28	CASSSTRDFTGELFF	TGTGCCAGCAGTTCTACCCGGGATTTCACCGGGGAGCTGTTTTTT
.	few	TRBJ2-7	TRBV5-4	CASSLVTGMKGEQYF	TGTGCCAGCAGCTTGGTTACAGGGATGAAGGGCGAGCAGTACTTC
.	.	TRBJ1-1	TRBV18	CASSPGGGGNTEAFF	TGTGCCAGCTCACCAGGGGGGGGTGGGAACACTGAAGCTTTCTTT
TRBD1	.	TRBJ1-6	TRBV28	CASSINRGYNSPLHF	TGTGCCAGCAGCATCAACAGGGGGTATAATTCACCCCTCCACTTT
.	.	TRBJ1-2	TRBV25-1	CASSWVGVDYGYTF	TGTGCCAGCAGTTGGGTAGGGGTTGACTATGGCTACACCTTC
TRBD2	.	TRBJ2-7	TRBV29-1	CSVVLAGFYEQYF	TGCAGCGTTGTTCTAGCGGGTTTCTACGAGCAGTACTTC
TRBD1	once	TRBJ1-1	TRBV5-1	CASRPPGQGETEAFF	TGCGCCAGCCGACCGCCGGGACAGGGCGAAACTGAAGCTTTCTTT
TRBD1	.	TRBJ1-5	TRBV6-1	CASRETGGPYQPQHF	TGTGCCAGCAGAGAGACAGGGGGCCCTTATCAGCCCCAGCATTTT
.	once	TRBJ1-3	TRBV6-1	CASAGRFGNTIYF	TGTGCCAGCGCGGGTCGGTTCGGAAACACCATATATTTT
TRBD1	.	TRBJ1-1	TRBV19	CASHDRVRGTEAFF	TGTGCCAGCCACGACAGGGTTCGCGGCACTGAAGCTTTCTTT
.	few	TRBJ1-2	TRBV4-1	CASRRSGERDYGYTF	TGCGCCAGCAGGCGGTCGGGGGAACGGGACTATGGCTACACCTTC
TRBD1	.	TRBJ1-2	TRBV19	CASSTPGQGVGYGYTF	TGTGCCAGTAGTACACCAGGACAGGGCGTCGGCTATGGCTACACCTTC
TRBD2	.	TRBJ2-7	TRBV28	CASISSGSSHEQYF	TGTGCCAGCATCTCTAGCGGGAGTTCCCACGAGCAGTACTTC
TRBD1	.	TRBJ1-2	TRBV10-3	CAITDRGDFASGYTF	TGTGCCATCACGGACAGGGGCGACTTTGCCTCTGGCTACACCTTC
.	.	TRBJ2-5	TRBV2	CASSDFTGTQTQYF	TGTGCCAGCAGTGATTTTACAGGGACGCAGACCCAGTACTTC
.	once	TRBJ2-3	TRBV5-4	CASSQGLGGRRGNTQYF	TGTGCCAGCAGCCAGGGCTTGGGCGGACGGAGGGGAAATACGCAGTATTTT
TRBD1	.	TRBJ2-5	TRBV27	CASSFRGTGAQETQYF	TGTGCCAGCAGTTTTCGGGGGACAGGGGCTCAAGAGACCCAGTACTTC
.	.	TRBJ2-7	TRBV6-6	CASSSTGIYEQYF	TGTGCCAGCAGTTCGACAGGAATCTACGAGCAGTACTTC
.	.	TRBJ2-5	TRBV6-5	CASTRGASGETQYF	TGTGCCAGCACACGCGGGGCGAGTGGGGAGACCCAGTACTTC
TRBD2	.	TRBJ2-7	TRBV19	CASSIGRWPSGSYEQYF	TGTGCCAGTAGTATAGGTCGGTGGCCTAGCGGATCCTACGAGCAGTACTTC
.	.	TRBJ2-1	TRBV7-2	CASGVGHANEQFF	TGTGCCAGCGGTGTGGGGCACGCCAATGAGCAGTTCTTC
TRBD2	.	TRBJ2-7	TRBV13	CASSSSGSETYEQYF	TGTGCCAGCAGCTCAAGCGGGAGTGAAACCTACGAGCAGTACTTC
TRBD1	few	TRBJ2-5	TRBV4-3	CASSPGQGAPQETQYF	TGCGCCAGTTCCCCGGGACAGGGGGCCCCCCAAGAGACCCAGTACTTC
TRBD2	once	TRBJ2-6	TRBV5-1	CASDRGVSGANVLTF	TGCGCCAGCGACCGGGGGGTCTCAGGGGCCAACGTCCTGACTTTC
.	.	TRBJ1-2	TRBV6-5	CASSYSRGNYGYTF	TGTGCCAGCAGTTACTCGAGAGGGAACTATGGCTACACCTTC
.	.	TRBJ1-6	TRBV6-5	CASSYSELSPLHF	TGTGCCAGCAGTTACTCTGAACTATCACCCCTCCACTTT
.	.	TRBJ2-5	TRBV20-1	CSLPYQETQYF	TGCAGCCTCCCGTACCAAGAGACCCAGTACTTC
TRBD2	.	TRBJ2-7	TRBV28	CASREPAGLVNEQYF	TGTGCCAGCAGAGAACCAGCGGGACTGGTTAACGAGCAGTACTTC
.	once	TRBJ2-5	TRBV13	CASSFYKGQPVLKETQYF	TGTGCCAGCAGCTTCTATAAAGGACAGCCGGTCCTAAAAGAGACCCAGTACTTC
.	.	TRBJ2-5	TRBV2	CASKDLGRTETQYF	TGTGCCAGCAAGGATCTCGGTAGGACTGAGACCCAGTACTTC
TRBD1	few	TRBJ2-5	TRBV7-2	CASSRPTGGGETQYF	TGTGCCAGCAGCCGACCTACAGGGGGAGGAGAGACCCAGTACTTC
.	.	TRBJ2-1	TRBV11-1	CASSLALAEQFF	TGTGCCAGCAGCTTAGCGCTAGCTGAGCAGTTCTTC
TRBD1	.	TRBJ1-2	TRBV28	CASGETGGVDYGYTF	TGTGCCAGCGGGGAAACAGGGGGCGTCGACTATGGCTACACCTTC
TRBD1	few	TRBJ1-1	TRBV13	CASSEDRGNTEAFF	TGTGCCAGCAGCGAGGACAGGGGGAACACTGAAGCTTTCTTT
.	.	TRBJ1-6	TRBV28	CASSSSTGYNSPLHF	TGTGCCAGCAGTTCGTCGACAGGCTATAATTCACCCCTCCACTTT
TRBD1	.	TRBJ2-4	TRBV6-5	CASSQGQGFGNIQYF	TGTGCCAGCAGTCAAGGACAGGGATTCGGTAACATTCAGTACTTC
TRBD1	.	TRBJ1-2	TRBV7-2	CASSLGTGTVYGYTF	TGTGCCAGCAGCTTAGGGACAGGGACCGTCTATGGCTACACCTTC
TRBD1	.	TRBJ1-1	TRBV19	CASNLGQDEKIAVAAFF	TGTGCCAGTAACCTGGGACAGGATGAAAAGATAGCCGTGGCGGCTTTCTTT
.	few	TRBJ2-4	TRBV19	CASSMDAGKNIQYF	TGTGCCAGTAGTATGGATGCAGGAAAAAACATTCAGTACTTC
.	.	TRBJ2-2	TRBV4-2	CASSPSETGELFF	TGTGCCAGCAGCCCCTCTGAGACCGGGGAGCTGTTTTTT
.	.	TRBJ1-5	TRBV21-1	CASSFRPRDRVEDSNQPQHF	TGTGCCAGCAGCTTCCGCCCCCGGGACAGGGTAGAGGACAGCAATCAGCCCCAGCATTTT
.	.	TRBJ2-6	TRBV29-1	CSVDKGLSSGANVLTF	TGCAGCGTTGATAAGGGGCTCAGCTCTGGGGCCAACGTCCTGACTTTC
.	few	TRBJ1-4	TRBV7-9	CASSPRTGGNEKLFF	TGTGCCAGCAGCCCTAGAACCGGCGGTAACGAAAAACTGTTTTTT
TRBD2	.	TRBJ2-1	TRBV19	CASRTTSGGANEQFF	TGTGCCAGTAGGACGACTAGCGGAGGGGCCAATGAGCAGTTCTTC
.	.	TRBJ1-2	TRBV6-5	CATLAGVYGYTF	TGTGCCACCCTCGCAGGGGTCTATGGCTACACCTTC
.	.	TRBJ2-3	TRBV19	CASSDGGNTDTQYF	TGTGCCAGTAGTGACGGCGGGAACACAGATACGCAGTATTTT
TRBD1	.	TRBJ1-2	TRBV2	CASRGTGALTNYGYTF	TGTGCCAGCAGGGGGACAGGGGCCCTGACGAACTATGGCTACACCTTC
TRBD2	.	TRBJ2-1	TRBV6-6	CASSGSGTKFSHEQFF	TGTGCCAGCAGTGGATCCGGGACTAAATTCTCCCATGAGCAGTTCTTC
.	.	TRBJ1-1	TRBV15	CATSRRTTETEAFF	TGTGCCACCAGCAGACGGACTACTGAGACTGAAGCTTTCTTT
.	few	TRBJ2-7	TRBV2	CASSLQGVSHEQYF	TGTGCCAGCAGTTTACAGGGAGTAAGCCACGAGCAGTACTTC
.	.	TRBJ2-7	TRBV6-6	CASSYRGESYEQYF	TGTGCCAGCAGTTACAGGGGTGAGAGTTACGAGCAGTACTTC
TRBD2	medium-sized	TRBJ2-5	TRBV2	CASRRGLAGMETQYF	TGTGCCAGCAGACGAGGACTAGCGGGGATGGAGACCCAGTACTTC
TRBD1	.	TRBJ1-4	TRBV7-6	CASSPQGSNEKLFF	TGTGCCAGCAGCCCACAGGGGAGTAATGAAAAACTGTTTTTT
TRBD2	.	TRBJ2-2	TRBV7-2	CASRERGGIAGELFF	TGTGCCAGCAGGGAGCGGGGGGGCATCGCCGGGGAGCTGTTTTTT
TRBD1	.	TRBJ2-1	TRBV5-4	CASSWGAGQGGNEQFF	TGTGCCAGCAGCTGGGGGGCCGGACAGGGTGGCAATGAGCAGTTCTTC
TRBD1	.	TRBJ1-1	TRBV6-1	CASRFRDSGLEAFF	TGTGCCAGCAGATTCCGGGACAGCGGGTTAGAAGCTTTCTTT
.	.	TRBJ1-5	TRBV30	CAWSGGHVDQPQHF	TGTGCCTGGAGTGGGGGACACGTCGATCAGCCCCAGCATTTT
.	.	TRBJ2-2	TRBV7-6	CASSLRPLVGGYTGELFF	TGTGCCAGCAGCTTACGACCCCTCGTAGGAGGTTACACCGGGGAGCTGTTTTTT
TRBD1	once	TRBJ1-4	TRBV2	CASSEYGTDNEKLFF	TGTGCCAGCAGTGAATACGGGACAGATAATGAAAAACTGTTTTTT